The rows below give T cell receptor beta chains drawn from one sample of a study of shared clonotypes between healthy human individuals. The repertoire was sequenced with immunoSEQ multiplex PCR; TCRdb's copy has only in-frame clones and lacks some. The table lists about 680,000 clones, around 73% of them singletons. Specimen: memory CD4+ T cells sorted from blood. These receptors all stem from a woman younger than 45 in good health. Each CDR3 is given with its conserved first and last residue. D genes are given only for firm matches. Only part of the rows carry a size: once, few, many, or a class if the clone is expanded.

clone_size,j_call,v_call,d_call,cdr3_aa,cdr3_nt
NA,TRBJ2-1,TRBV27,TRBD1,CASSQETGRSYNEQFF,TGTGCCAGCAGTCAAGAGACAGGGCGCTCCTACAATGAGCAGTTCTTC
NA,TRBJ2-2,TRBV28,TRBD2,CASSFVAGVLRELFF,TGTGCCAGCAGTTTTGTAGCGGGAGTTCTCAGGGAGCTGTTTTTT
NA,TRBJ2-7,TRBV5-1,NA,CASSLVSGPYEQYF,TGCGCCAGCAGCTTGGTTTCTGGACCCTACGAGCAGTACTTC
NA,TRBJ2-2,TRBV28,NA,CASSLLPNAGELFF,TGTGCCAGCAGTTTACTCCCTAACGCCGGGGAGCTGTTTTTT
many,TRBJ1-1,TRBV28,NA,CASSFRWQGGVNTEAFF,TGTGCCAGCAGTTTTCGGTGGCAGGGTGGAGTGAACACTGAAGCTTTCTTT
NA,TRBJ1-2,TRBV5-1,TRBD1,CASSPGTGHYGYTF,TGCGCCAGCAGCCCCGGGACAGGGCACTATGGCTACACCTTC
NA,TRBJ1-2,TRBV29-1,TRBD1,CSVDAHPGGGGYTF,TGCAGCGTCGATGCTCACCCAGGGGGCGGGGGCTACACCTTC
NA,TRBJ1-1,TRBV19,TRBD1,CASSPRTGVDTEAFF,TGTGCCAGTAGTCCCAGGACAGGGGTAGACACTGAAGCTTTCTTT
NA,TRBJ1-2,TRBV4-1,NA,CASSQEGGSDYGYTF,TGCGCCAGCAGCCAAGAAGGGGGATCGGACTATGGCTACACCTTC
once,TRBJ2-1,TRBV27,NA,CASKEQGVLYEQFF,TGTGCCAGCAAGGAACAGGGAGTATTATATGAGCAGTTCTTC